The 18 T cell receptor beta chains below come from one sample, sequenced in a study of blood T cell repertoires in COVID-19 (dated by TCRdb to about 2020). The library was produced with the immunoSEQ multiplex PCR assay. TCRdb took over this immuneACCESS table, retaining in-frame rearrangements with V and J assigned. Such tables are incomplete; in checked studies, under half of the missing clones stem from an unresolved V gene, and the remainder is unexplained. This sample lists about 190,000 clones; roughly 84% were detected once. About 3.3% of the sample is taken by the ten largest. The sequencing input was PBMCs or T cells enriched from blood (not recorded which). The receptors derive from a woman in her twenties or thirties who had been exposed to COVID-19.

J is TRBJ2-2 and V is TRBV27; 13 positions match TRBD2. The junction had 7 bases not matched to a gene; V was cut back by 6 bases and J by 6 bases. Germline V lookup: CDR1 MNHEY, CDR2 SMNVEV (reference sequence). The CDR3 consists of 16 residues. DNA of the CDR3: TGTGCCAGCAGAACCGGGACTAGCGGGGCCGCCGGGGAGCTGTTTTTT. Its protein is CASRTGTSGAAGELFF.

A word on this clone: Within the sample, other DNA sequences also encode this same CDR3. The CDR3: CASSQDLNQPQHF. The DNA for the CDR3 is TGTGCCAGCAGCCAAGATCTCAATCAGCCCCAGCATTTT. The chain is built from TRBV3-1 (or the pseudogene TRBV3-2) and TRBJ1-5; D remains unclear. V was clipped by 0 bases and J by 3 bases, with 3 bases between them. Germline CDR1 reads LGHDT; CDR2 reads YNNKEL (reference sequence). The CDR3 runs to 13 residues.

This chain joins TRBV11-3 and TRBJ1-2; 7 bases are a match to TRBD1. This CDR3 has 13 residues. V lost 6 bases and J lost 3; bases outside the gene matches: 4. Germline V lookup: CDR1 SGHNT, CDR2 YENEEA. The CDR3 region is CASRQGIDYGYTF. The CDR3 DNA sequence: TGTGCCAGCAGACAGGGGATTGACTATGGCTACACCTTC.

A few counts support this clone. The J gene is TRBJ1-2, the V gene TRBV7-2; 7 bases are a match to TRBD1. This CDR3 spans 12 amino acids. The trim removed 5 bases at V and 8 bases at J, leaving 5 bases unmatched. The germline gives CDR1 SGHTA, CDR2 FQGNSA. CDR3 loop: CASSLTGAGYTF. The CDR3 nucleotides read TGTGCCAGCAGCCTAACAGGGGCGGGCTACACCTTC.

This clone turned up a few times. The chain couples TRBV6-5 to TRBJ2-5; 8 bases match TRBD1. Germline V gene data show CDR1 as MNHEY and CDR2 as SVGAGI. This CDR3 has 15 amino acids. With 5 bases clipped from V and 3 bases from J, the junction kept 8 bases outside the gene matches. In DNA, the CDR3 is TGTGCCAGCAGTAGGGCAGGGGGCATGGAAGAGACCCAGTACTTC. Its protein is CASSRAGGMEETQYF.

V gene TRBV3-1 (or the pseudogene TRBV3-2) combines with J gene TRBJ2-2; TRBD1 aligns across 9 bases. Germline CDR1 is LGHDT and CDR2 is YNNKEL (reference sequence). V lost 8 bases to trimming and J lost 8 bases; unmatched junction nucleotides: 6. CDR3 length equals 13 residues. The CDR3 DNA reads TGTGCCAGCCAGGGACAGGGCTGGGGGGAGCTGTTTTTT. This codes for CASQGQGWGELFF.

This clone occurred a few times. This chain links TRBV6-6 with TRBJ1-2, with D perhaps TRBD1 (5 bases). The V end lost 3 bases, the J end lost 8 bases, and 16 bases lay between the germline ends. Germline CDR1 reads MNHNY; CDR2 reads SVGAGI (reference sequence). The CDR3 length is 14 residues. The CDR3 nucleotides read TGTGCCAGCAGTTATCTGGGCAGGGAAAACGGCTACACCTTC. Its protein product is CASSYLGRENGYTF.

In nucleotides, the CDR3 is TGTGCTAGTGGTTTGGTACGATGGTCTAGCGGGGACTCCGAGCAGTACTTC. This gives the protein CASGLVRWSSGDSEQYF. The chain combines TRBV12-5 with TRBJ2-7; the match to TRBD2 covers 9 bases. The CDR3 runs 17 residues. V lost 0 bases to trimming and J lost 6 bases; unmatched junction nucleotides: 12. CDR1 LGHNT and CDR2 FRNRAP come from the germline V gene.

The sample holds one count of this clone. The chain combines TRBV6-1 with TRBJ1-1, with D unresolved. The V gene lost 3 bases and the J gene lost 7 bases, with 12 bases spanning the gap. Germline CDR1 MNHNS, CDR2 SASEGT. The length of the CDR3 is 13 residues. Here the CDR3 reads CASSDYPGSEAFF. The CDR3 DNA follows: TGTGCCAGCAGTGATTACCCCGGGAGTGAAGCTTTCTTT.

This clone has more than one count but fewer than ten. This chain uses TRBV30 with TRBJ1-5; 9 bases fit TRBD1. CDR1 GTSNPN and CDR2 SVGIG come from the germline V gene (reference sequence). With V trimmed by 6 bases and J by 2 bases, 2 bases remained unmatched. CDR3 length: 13 residues. The CDR3 is CACRTGGNQPQHF. Written as DNA, the CDR3 is TGTGCCTGTCGGACAGGGGGCAATCAGCCCCAGCATTTT.

The V gene is TRBV4-1, the J gene TRBJ2-3, with D maybe TRBD1 (7 bases). This CDR3 contains 21 residues. Germline CDR1 reads MGHRA; CDR2 reads YSYEKL. Trimming cost V 0 bases and J 4 bases, with 29 bases left between them. The CDR3 sequence: CASSQEGAGFKGAVTADTQYF. In DNA, the CDR3 is TGCGCCAGCAGCCAAGAGGGAGCGGGTTTCAAGGGGGCTGTAACGGCAGATACGCAGTATTTT.

This chain joins TRBV7-3 and TRBJ2-3; 11 nucleotides agree with TRBD2. V lost 5 bases, J lost 4 bases, and 5 bases stayed unmatched. This CDR3 has 15 residues. CDR1 is SGHTA, CDR2 FQGTGA, per germline. CDR3 nucleotide sequence: TGTGCCAGCAGCCGATTTAGCGGGGGGGCAGATACGCAGTATTTT. Translation: CASSRFSGGADTQYF.

V usage is TRBV10-3 and J usage is TRBJ1-3, with TRBD1 matching over 8 bases. CDR1 and CDR2 (germline): ENHRY, SYGVKD. This CDR3 contains 17 residues. V lost 4 bases to trimming and J lost 0 bases; unmatched junction nucleotides: 8. The CDR3 coding sequence is TGTGCCATCAGTGTTCTCCCAGGGGGCCTCTCTGGAAACACCATATATTTT. It specifies CAISVLPGGLSGNTIYF.

CDR3 bases: TGTGCCAGTAGTAACCAAGGGGGCCCTGTCGTCTACGAGCAGTACTTC. Its protein is CASSNQGGPVVYEQYF. The chain uses TRBV19 and TRBJ2-7; 7 nucleotides line up with TRBD1. Germline V CDR1 and CDR2: LNHDA, SQIVND (reference sequence). Trimming removed 4 bases from V and 3 bases from J; junction bases left unmatched: 12. The CDR3 has 16 residues.

V gene TRBV6-2 or TRBV6-3 combines with J gene TRBJ1-1; D ambiguous. Trimming stripped 7 bases from V and 5 bases from J, with 17 bases between. The CDR3 spans 14 residues. CDR1 MNHEY and CDR2 SVGEGT come from the germline V gene. This CDR3 reads CASTPSRSRTEAFF. The CDR3, as DNA: TGTGCCAGCACCCCAAGTAGATCTAGAACTGAAGCTTTCTTT.

The chain employs TRBV5-1 and TRBJ2-5, with unresolved D. The germline CDR1 and CDR2 sequences are SGHRS and YFSETQ. The length of the CDR3 is 11 residues. Trimming cost V 3 bases and J 2 bases, with 2 bases left between them. The DNA of the CDR3 is TGCGCCAGCAGCTCACAAGAGACCCAGTACTTC. It codes for CASSSQETQYF.

This clone was seen a few times. V gene TRBV5-6 combines with J gene TRBJ2-2; D gene unclear. The germline gives CDR1 SGHDT, CDR2 YYEEEE. V was cut by 4 bases and J by 0 bases, with 10 bases left in between. The CDR3 consists of 15 residues. The CDR3 region is CASSRRLTNTGELFF. CDR3 sequence (DNA): TGTGCCAGCAGCCGCAGGCTGACGAACACCGGGGAGCTGTTTTTT.

The CDR3 spells CASSLNPSQIGERNYGYTF. The CDR3 DNA reads TGTGCCAGCAGTTTAAATCCGTCGCAAATTGGGGAGCGTAACTATGGCTACACCTTC. The chain has TRBV27 and TRBJ1-2; D is uncertain. This CDR3 contains 19 residues. CDR1 and CDR2 (germline): MNHEY, SMNVEV (reference sequence). Trimming left V 2 bases short and J 1 base short, with 23 bases between.